The 30 T cell receptor beta chains listed next were all sequenced from one sample in a study of T cells in Graves' hyperthyroidism and ophthalmopathy. RNA transcripts gave rise to amplified TCR beta CDR3 regions. A first-round RT-PCR of the TCR CDR3 used the HTBI primer set. TCRdb reprocessed the multiplex PCR reads with MiXCR, giving one entry per CDR3 protein. Seen here are around 190,000 distinct CDR3 sequences, roughly a sixth observed once, and the top ten hold more than 50%. Sequences were obtained from blood. These receptors all stem from a woman aged 50 to 60 with Graves' hyperthyroidism.

This clonotype was found many times. The V and J genes are TRBV11-3 and TRBJ2-5; 7 bases match TRBD2. Trimming removed 10 bases from V and 3 bases from J; junction bases left unmatched: 8. CDR3 length: 13 amino acids. The germline CDR1 and CDR2 sequences are SGHNT and YENEEA. For the CDR3, the DNA is TGTGCCACCGCCCTCCTAGCGGAAGAGACCCAGTACTTC. Residues: CATALLAEETQYF.

This clonotype occurred many times. The genes are TRBV30 and TRBJ2-3, with a tentative D call TRBD2 (6 bases). V dropped 4 bases and J dropped 1 base, with 9 bases sitting between them. Per germline, CDR1 GTSNPN and CDR2 SVGIG (reference sequence). This CDR3 has 13 residues. CDR3 in amino acids: CAWTREGTDTQYF. The CDR3 DNA reads as TGTGCCTGGACCAGGGAGGGCACAGATACGCAGTATTTT.

This clonotype was picked up a small number of times. The V gene is TRBV20-1, the J gene TRBJ1-1; D gene ambiguous. The CDR3 spans 13 residues. CDR1 and CDR2 from the germline V gene are DFQATT and SNEGSKA (reference sequence). V was clipped by 7 bases and J by 1 base, with 13 bases between them. The CDR3 region is CSGVKWENTEAFF. CDR3 DNA sequence: TGCAGTGGTGTAAAATGGGAGAACACTGAAGCTTTCTTT.

This clonotype was seen only a few times. J is TRBJ1-1 and V is TRBV6-1; TRBD1 matches 9 bases. CDR1 and CDR2 (germline): MNHNS, SASEGT. The CDR3 runs to 18 residues. The V gene end was trimmed by 5 bases and the J gene end by 4 bases; junction bases not matched to a gene: 17. Here the CDR3 reads CASSYSRSTGGSRTEAFF. The CDR3 DNA sequence: TGTGCCAGCAGTTACTCAAGGTCCACAGGGGGCTCCCGCACTGAAGCTTTCTTT.

The genes are TRBV4-1 and TRBJ2-1; D remains unclear. V was clipped by 3 bases and J by 9 bases, with 18 bases between them. Germline V lookup: CDR1 MGHRA, CDR2 YSYEKL. The CDR3 is 15 residues long. DNA of the CDR3: TGCGCCAGCAGCCATGGACCCCCGAGCGCGAGTGAGCAGTTCTTC. Its protein is CASSHGPPSASEQFF.

The chain has TRBV19 and TRBJ1-2, with 7 nucleotides matching TRBD1. Germline lookup yields CDR1 LNHDA and CDR2 SQIVND (reference sequence). This CDR3 is 14 amino acids long. Germline trimming cut 4 bases from V and 8 bases from J; bases unmatched to any gene: 10. Here the CDR3 reads CASSNRTGSYGYTF. The CDR3 DNA follows: TGTGCCAGTAGTAACCGGACAGGATCATACGGCTACACCTTC.

This clonotype showed up just once. This chain uses TRBV12-3 or TRBV12-4 with TRBJ2-1; 8 bases map to TRBD2. V shed 10 bases and J 7 bases; nucleotides not matched to a gene: 12. The CDR3 is 14 amino acids. CDR3 coding DNA: TGTGCCACCACCGGATTGGCGGGAGGAAATGAGCAGTTCTTC. Amino acid sequence: CATTGLAGGNEQFF.

The chain uses TRBV20-1 and TRBJ1-6; 9 positions match TRBD1. V dropped 4 bases and J dropped 10; count of bases not matched to a gene: 17. CDR1 and CDR2 from the germline V gene are DFQATT and SNEGSKA (reference sequence). This CDR3 has 17 residues. CDR3: CSAKPPGQGSPISPLHF. The CDR3 bases are TGCAGTGCTAAACCTCCGGGACAGGGAAGCCCTATATCACCCCTCCACTTT.

This clonotype was counted only a few times. The rearrangement uses TRBV7-3 and TRBJ2-1, with 9 positions matching TRBD2. CDR3 size: 14 residues. V dropped 6 bases and J dropped 7; count of bases not matched to a gene: 7. Germline V gene lookup returns CDR1 SGHTA and CDR2 FQGTGA. CDR3 residues: CASSGGRAGNEQFF. The CDR3 bases are TGTGCCAGCAGTGGCGGGAGGGCGGGGAATGAGCAGTTCTTC.

This clonotype has ten or more counts. V usage is TRBV6-1 and J usage is TRBJ1-5; D unclear. Trimming stripped 6 bases from V and 3 bases from J, with 9 bases between. The CDR3 has 13 residues. Germline V gene sequence: CDR1 MNHNS, CDR2 SASEGT. In DNA, the CDR3 is TGTGCCAGCAGAGCGGTTTCCAATCAGCCCCAGCATTTT. Its protein is CASRAVSNQPQHF.

This clonotype was counted at least ten times. V usage is TRBV29-1 and J usage is TRBJ1-2; D is uncertain. This CDR3 comprises 12 residues. Trimming took off 4 bases at V and 2 bases at J, with 8 bases between the two ends. The V gene's germline CDR1 is SQVTM and CDR2 ANQGSEA. Here the CDR3 reads CSVVRVNYGYTF. Here the CDR3 DNA reads TGCAGCGTTGTTCGGGTAAACTATGGCTACACCTTC.

The CDR3 loop is CSVEGGTGFMNTEAFF. DNA for the CDR3: TGCAGCGTTGAAGGAGGGACAGGGTTTATGAACACTGAAGCTTTCTTT. The chain couples TRBV29-1 to TRBJ1-1; TRBD1 matches at 9 bases. Trimming at V came to 1 base and at J to 0 bases, leaving 6 bases not matched to a gene. This CDR3 contains 16 residues. The germline V gene has CDR1 SQVTM and CDR2 ANQGSEA.

This clonotype was recorded at least ten times. The chain uses TRBV7-2 and TRBJ2-7; D may be TRBD1 (6 bases). Germline lookup yields CDR1 SGHTA and CDR2 FQGNSA. CDR3 length: 13 amino acids. With 0 bases removed from V and 4 bases from J, the gap between germline ends came to 7 bases. This chain's CDR3 is CASSLAQGYEQYF. In DNA, the CDR3 is TGTGCCAGCAGCTTAGCACAGGGTTACGAGCAGTACTTC.

This clonotype was seen at least ten times. The chain carries TRBV20-1 and TRBJ2-3, with D perhaps TRBD2 (6 bases). The germline V and J ends were trimmed by 6 bases and 6 bases, with 10 bases remaining between them. The CDR3 has 11 residues. Germline V gene sequence: CDR1 DFQATT, CDR2 SNEGSKA (reference sequence). The CDR3 bases are TGCAGTGCAGCGAGCGGGGATACGCAGTATTTT. Protein: CSAASGDTQYF.

This clonotype has just a few counts. The chain uses TRBV4-1 and TRBJ1-2, with D possibly matching TRBD1 (6 bases). The V gene's germline CDR1 is MGHRA and CDR2 YSYEKL. The ends were cut back, 3 bases at V and 3 bases at J, with 20 bases in the middle. The CDR3 totals 17 residues. This CDR3 is CASSQGRVGGWDYGYTF. DNA for the CDR3: TGCGCCAGCAGCCAGGGCCGGGTAGGGGGATGGGACTATGGCTACACCTTC.

This clonotype has only a few counts. This chain uses TRBV20-1 with TRBJ2-3; tentative D call: TRBD2 (6 bases). Trimming removed 3 bases at V and 3 bases at J, with 10 bases between. CDR3 length equals 13 residues. Germline CDR1 DFQATT, CDR2 SNEGSKA (reference sequence). CDR3 DNA sequence: TGCAGTGCTAGCACGGGAGAGACAGATACGCAGTATTTT. Its protein product is CSASTGETDTQYF.

This clonotype was recorded at least ten times. V and J are TRBV7-3 and TRBJ2-1; D unclear. Germline CDR1 and CDR2: SGHTA and FQGTGA. The length of the CDR3 is 13 residues. With 5 bases removed from V and 8 bases from J, the gap between germline ends came to 13 bases. CDR3 region: CASSPNMRHEQFF. The CDR3 DNA is TGTGCCAGCAGCCCCAACATGCGACATGAGCAGTTCTTC.

V usage is TRBV29-1 and J usage is TRBJ2-1; 12 positions agree with TRBD2. Trimming removed 5 bases from V and 8 bases from J; junction bases left unmatched: 7. The CDR3 length is 14 residues. CDR1 SQVTM and CDR2 ANQGSEA come from the germline V gene. As DNA, the CDR3 is TGCAGCGTTAAGGGACTAGCGGGCTTCGATGAGCAGTTCTTC. The encoded protein is CSVKGLAGFDEQFF.

This sequence joins TRBV19 and TRBJ2-1; 12 bases align to TRBD2. The CDR3 contains 17 residues. The V and J ends lost 5 bases and 2 bases, in that order; junction bases with no gene match: 7. CDR1 is LNHDA, CDR2 SQIVND, per germline (reference sequence). For the CDR3, the DNA is TGTGCCAGTAGTTCAGGACTAGCGGGACCCCCCTACAATGAGCAGTTCTTC. It translates to CASSSGLAGPPYNEQFF. Full variable domain (remainder filled in from reference TRBV19 and TRBJ2-1): DGGITQSPKYLFRKEGQNVTLSCEQNLNHDAMYWYRQDPGQGLRLIYYSQIVNDFQKGDIAEGYSVSREKKESFPLTVTSAQKNPTAFYLCASSSGLAGPPYNEQFFGPGTRLTVL.

This clonotype was counted at least ten times. CDR3 amino acids: CSASKRDPDTQYF. CDR3 nucleotides: TGCAGTGCTAGTAAGAGGGACCCAGATACGCAGTATTTT. The V and J genes are TRBV20-1 and TRBJ2-3; D could derive from TRBD1 or TRBD2 (5 bases each). Germline loops: CDR1 DFQATT, CDR2 SNEGSKA (reference sequence). V lost 3 bases to trimming and J lost 4 bases, with 11 bases between them. The CDR3 loop spans 13 amino acids.

The rearrangement joins TRBV28 to TRBJ1-4; D is perhaps TRBD1 (6 bases). The germline gives CDR1 MDHEN, CDR2 SYDVKM. Trimming took 3 bases from V and 7 from J, leaving 21 bases between them. The CDR3 has 17 residues. This CDR3 is CASSFDRWTEGVEKLFF. Written as DNA, the CDR3 is TGTGCCAGCAGTTTTGATCGGTGGACAGAAGGTGTTGAAAAACTGTTTTTT. The full variable domain, in which reference TRBV28 and TRBJ1-4 provide the parts outside the CDR3, is DVKVTQSSRYLVKRTGEKVFLECVQDMDHENMFWYRQDPGLGLRLIYFSYDVKMKEKGDIPEGYSVSREKKERFSLILESASTNQTSMYLCASSFDRWTEGVEKLFFGSGTQLSVL.

This clonotype was found many times. The J gene is TRBJ1-5, the V gene TRBV20-1; no clear D. CDR1 is DFQATT, CDR2 SNEGSKA, per germline (reference sequence). V was shortened by 3 bases and J by 6 bases, with 15 bases between the two germline ends. CDR3 length equals 14 residues. In DNA, the CDR3 is TGCAGTGCTAGTTCGCCACGGGCCGCTCAGCCCCAGCATTTT. Its protein product is CSASSPRAAQPQHF.

This clonotype was observed at least ten times. V and J are TRBV11-2 and TRBJ2-2; 9 bases align to TRBD1. V dropped 5 bases and J dropped 6; count of bases not matched to a gene: 10. The CDR3 runs to 16 residues. Germline V gene lookup returns CDR1 SGHAT and CDR2 FQNNGV. The CDR3 DNA sequence: TGTGCCAGCAGCCTGGGGACAGGGTTGAGGGCCGGGGAGCTGTTTTTT. This translates into CASSLGTGLRAGELFF.

This clonotype was recorded at least ten times. The V call is TRBV11-3, the J call TRBJ2-1; 7 positions agree with TRBD1. The CDR3 length is 15 residues. Germline values: CDR1 SGHNT, CDR2 YENEEA. Trimming cost V 5 bases and J 7 bases; bases outside gene matches: 11. This chain's CDR3 is CASSPWAQGRNEQFF. CDR3 bases: TGTGCCAGCAGCCCTTGGGCACAGGGGCGGAATGAGCAGTTCTTC.

This chain links TRBV12-3 or TRBV12-4 with TRBJ2-1, with 8 positions matching TRBD2. The CDR3 has 16 residues. Trimming at V came to 5 bases and at J to 0 bases, leaving 6 bases not matched to a gene. The CDR3 DNA sequence: TGTGCCAGCAGTCCCTCGGGGACTAGCTCCTACAATGAGCAGTTCTTC. Translated, it gives CASSPSGTSSYNEQFF.

The chain has TRBV27 and TRBJ2-7; D gene ambiguous. Germline assignment: CDR1 MNHEY and CDR2 SMNVEV (reference sequence). Trimming stripped 6 bases from V and 3 bases from J, with 9 bases between. The CDR3 is 12 amino acids. Written as DNA, the CDR3 is TGTGCCAGCAGAGGTGTTTACTACGAGCAGTACTTC. It yields the protein CASRGVYYEQYF.

This clonotype was recorded at least ten times. The V and J genes are TRBV12-3 or TRBV12-4 and TRBJ1-1, with TRBD1 identical over 9 bases. The CDR3 covers 16 residues. After removal of 5 bases from V and 3 bases from J, the junction contained 10 bases not matched to a gene. The CDR3 loop is CASSAGQGPPDTEAFF. The CDR3 DNA is TGTGCCAGCAGTGCGGGACAGGGCCCCCCCGACACTGAAGCTTTCTTT.

This clonotype was found many times. This rearrangement joins TRBV7-9 to TRBJ2-7; 7 bases are shared with TRBD2. There are 15 residues in the CDR3. From germline, CDR1 is SEHNR and CDR2 FQNEAQ (reference sequence). Trimming cost V 2 bases and J 7 bases; bases outside gene matches: 11. DNA for the CDR3: TGTGCCAGCAGCTTAAGATCGGGGGGAGACGGTGAGCAGTACTTC. This sequence encodes CASSLRSGGDGEQYF.

This clonotype was counted many times. This chain uses TRBV6-2 or TRBV6-3 with TRBJ2-5; D perhaps matches TRBD1 (6 bases). The CDR3 runs to 13 residues. Germline loops: CDR1 MNHEY, CDR2 SVGEGT. The V and J ends lost 8 bases and 13 bases respectively, with 23 bases between them. CDR3 coding DNA: TGTGCCAGCCGTACCGGGACACCGTTAAATTGGTACTTC. Its translation is CASRTGTPLNWYF.

V and J are TRBV4-1 and TRBJ2-3, with 8 bases fitting TRBD1. This CDR3 region has 15 residues. Losses at the gene ends were 9 bases for V and 4 bases for J; bases not matched to a gene: 12. CDR1 and CDR2 (germline): MGHRA, YSYEKL. This CDR3 reads CASQTFQGAADTQYF. CDR3 bases: TGCGCCAGTCAGACTTTCCAGGGGGCTGCAGATACGCAGTATTTT.